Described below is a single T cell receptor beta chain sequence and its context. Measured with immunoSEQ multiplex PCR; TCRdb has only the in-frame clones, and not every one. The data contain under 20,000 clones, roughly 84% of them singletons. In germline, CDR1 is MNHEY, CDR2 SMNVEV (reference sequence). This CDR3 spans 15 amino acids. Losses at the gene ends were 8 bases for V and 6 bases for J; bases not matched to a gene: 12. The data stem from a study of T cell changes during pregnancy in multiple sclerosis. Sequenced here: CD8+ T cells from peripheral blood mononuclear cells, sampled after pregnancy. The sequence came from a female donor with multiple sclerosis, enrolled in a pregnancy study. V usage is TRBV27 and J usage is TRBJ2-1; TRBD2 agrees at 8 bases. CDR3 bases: TGTGCCAGCTCCCAAGATGGAGCGGGGGCCAATGAGCAGTTCTTC. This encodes CASSQDGAGANEQFF.